Listed here are 5 T cell receptor beta chains from one sample, sequenced in a study of lymphopenia after photon versus proton radiotherapy. Data came from immunoSEQ multiplex PCR; TCRdb stores just in-frame clones and leaves some out. The sample includes some 20,000 clones, just over 90% of them seen just once. This specimen was peripheral blood, taken from a patient treated with photon-based radiotherapy. These receptors originate from a man aged 55 to 70 with pancreatic cancer.

The chain has TRBV27 and TRBJ1-5; 7 positions agree with TRBD1. V gave up 5 bases and J gave up 4 bases; unmatched junction bases: 8. The CDR3 loop spans 15 amino acids. Looked up from germline, CDR1 is MNHEY and CDR2 is SMNVEV (reference sequence). In DNA, the CDR3 is TGTGCCAGCAGTCCATATGGACAGGTAAATCAGCCCCAGCATTTT. It encodes CASSPYGQVNQPQHF.

V and J are TRBV5-4 and TRBJ2-5, with 10 bases matching TRBD2. The CDR3 loop spans 16 amino acids. Germline values: CDR1 SGHNT, CDR2 YYREEE (reference sequence). The CDR3 coding sequence is TGTGCGAGTGGGAATTTAGCGGGGGGCCAGCAAGAGACCCAGTACTTC. It specifies CASGNLAGGQQETQYF.

This clone was seen just once. This rearrangement joins TRBV7-9 to TRBJ2-5; 14 bases line up with TRBD2. CDR1 is SEHNR and CDR2 is FQNEAQ in the germline V gene (reference sequence). CDR3 length: 16 amino acids. Trimming cost V 5 bases and J 5 bases; bases outside gene matches: 7. CDR3 amino acids: CASSPGLAGVQETQYF. CDR3 in DNA: TGTGCCAGCAGCCCGGGACTAGCGGGGGTTCAGGAGACCCAGTACTTC. Based on the CDR3 plus reference TRBV7-9 and TRBJ2-5, the full variable domain is DTGVSQNPRHKITKRGQNVTFRCDPISEHNRLYWYRQTLGQGPEFLTYFQNEAQLEKSRLLSDRFSAERPKGSFSTLEIQRTEQGDSAMYLCASSPGLAGVQETQYFGPGTRLLVL.

The chain joins TRBV29-1 to TRBJ1-1, with 12 bases identical to TRBD1. Germline CDR1 and CDR2: SQVTM and ANQGSEA. The CDR3 runs to 18 residues. V dropped 6 bases and J dropped 3; count of bases not matched to a gene: 17. The CDR3 coding sequence is TGCAGCGTCCTGGGGGCTTCCGGGACAGGGGGCGCGTACACTGAAGCTTTCTTT. Translating it yields CSVLGASGTGGAYTEAFF. Full variable domain (outside the CDR3, taken from reference TRBV29-1 and TRBJ1-1): SAVISQKPSRDICQRGTSLTIQCQVDSQVTMMFWYRQQPGQSLTLIATANQGSEATYESGFVIDKFPISRPNLTFSTLTVSNMSPEDSSIYLCSVLGASGTGGAYTEAFFGQGTRLTVV.

This rearrangement joins TRBV7-8 to TRBJ2-1, with D hard to call. Germline V lookup: CDR1 SGHVS, CDR2 FQNEAQ. The CDR3 totals 13 residues. Trimming stripped 4 bases from V and 10 bases from J, with 14 bases between. This CDR3 reads CASSSGPQVEQFF. The CDR3 DNA follows: TGTGCCAGCAGCTCGGGCCCCCAGGTGGAGCAGTTCTTC.